Following are 27 T cell receptor beta chains from one sample sequenced in a study of T cell responses to AZD1222 COVID-19 vaccine. Data came from immunoSEQ multiplex PCR; TCRdb stores just in-frame clones and leaves some out. This table has approximately 100,000 clones, around 94% appearing once. Sequencing used peripheral blood, obtained on day 0 of AZD1222 vaccination. The receptors originated from an adult in good health.

The V and J genes are TRBV3-1 (or the pseudogene TRBV3-2) and TRBJ2-5, with TRBD2 identical over 14 bases. Germline V gives CDR1 LGHDT, CDR2 YNNKEL (reference sequence). Unmatched junction bases numbered 5, after V lost 4 bases and J lost 1 base. The CDR3 is 17 amino acids. Written as DNA, the CDR3 is TGTGCCAGCAGCCCGACGGGACTAGCGGGAGCCCAAGAGACCCAGTACTTC. Protein product: CASSPTGLAGAQETQYF.

The chain links TRBV19 to TRBJ1-2; D gene unclear. Trimming took 5 bases from V and 2 from J, leaving 15 bases between them. The CDR3 length is 15 residues. CDR1 is LNHDA and CDR2 is SQIVND in the germline V gene (reference sequence). In DNA, the CDR3 is TGTGCCAGTAGTGCCTGGACCAATTTAAACTATGGCTACACCTTC. Translating gives CASSAWTNLNYGYTF.

V is TRBV5-6 and J is TRBJ2-3, with D maybe TRBD1 (6 bases). The CDR3 spans 14 residues. Germline CDR1 is SGHDT and CDR2 is YYEEEE. Trimming took 6 bases from V and 1 from J, leaving 12 bases between them. DNA of the CDR3: TGTGCCAGCACCTCGGGACACCGCACAGATACGCAGTATTTT. It codes for CASTSGHRTDTQYF.

The rearrangement links TRBV5-1 to TRBJ1-4; TRBD1 aligns across 10 bases. Unmatched junction bases numbered 10, after V lost 6 bases and J lost 8 bases. The CDR3 is 15 amino acids. Germline-derived CDR1 and CDR2 are SGHRS and YFSETQ. CDR3 sequence reads: CASTPAGTGDEKLFF. In nucleotides, the CDR3 is TGCGCCAGCACGCCGGCCGGGACAGGGGACGAAAAACTGTTTTTT. Full variable domain (rest looked up from reference TRBV5-1 and TRBJ1-4): KAGVTQTPRYLIKTRGQQVTLSCSPISGHRSVSWYQQTPGQGLQFLFEYFSETQRNKGNFPGRFSGRQFSNSRSEMNVSTLELGDSALYLCASTPAGTGDEKLFFGSGTQLSVL.

The J gene is TRBJ2-3, the V gene TRBV9; the D gene could be TRBD1 or TRBD2 (6 bases each). With 0 bases removed from V and 7 bases from J, the gap between germline ends came to 15 bases. This CDR3 spans 15 amino acids. Germline values: CDR1 SGDLS, CDR2 YYNGEE. The CDR3 DNA reads TGTGCCAGCAGCGTAGGGGGGGCGGTCTCGAATACGCAGTATTTT. Amino acids: CASSVGGAVSNTQYF.

V is TRBV5-1 and J is TRBJ1-1; D call uncertain. Germline CDR1 SGHRS, CDR2 YFSETQ. The V end lost 1 base, the J end lost 11 bases, and 15 bases lay between the germline ends. This CDR3 is 13 amino acids long. The CDR3 coding sequence is TGCGCCAGCAGCTTGACAAACCCCCTCGACGCTTTCTTT. It specifies CASSLTNPLDAFF.

This chain uses TRBV19 with TRBJ1-3, with D possibly TRBD1 on 5 matching bases. CDR1 and CDR2 (germline): LNHDA, SQIVND (reference sequence). The germline V and J ends were trimmed by 5 bases and 0 bases, with 14 bases remaining between them. The CDR3 is 16 amino acids. Written as DNA, the CDR3 is TGTGCCAGTAGTGCAGAGACAGTGAACTCTGGAAACACCATATATTTT. This gives the protein CASSAETVNSGNTIYF.

The chain has TRBV19 and TRBJ1-1; D is unresolved. Germline loops: CDR1 LNHDA, CDR2 SQIVND (reference sequence). The CDR3 runs 13 residues. V was trimmed by 2 bases and J by 1 base, leaving 5 bases between them. The CDR3 coding sequence is TGTGCCAGTAGTATAAGCCCGAACACTGAAGCTTTCTTT. Its translation is CASSISPNTEAFF.

The V and J genes are TRBV6-5 and TRBJ1-2; 7 bases align to TRBD1. V lost 2 bases, J lost 4 bases, and 1 base stayed unmatched. The germline V gene encodes CDR1 MNHEY and CDR2 SVGAGI. CDR3 length equals 13 residues. The CDR3 is CASSYRDSYGYTF. CDR3 DNA sequence: TGTGCCAGCAGTTACCGGGACAGCTATGGCTACACCTTC.

The genes are TRBV10-3 and TRBJ2-7, with a tentative D call TRBD2 (5 bases). The CDR3 has 13 residues. V was cut by 2 bases and J by 0 bases, with 5 bases left in between. CDR1 and CDR2 from the germline V gene are ENHRY and SYGVKD. The CDR3, as DNA: TGTGCCATCAGTGAGGAGGGCTCCTACGAGCAGTACTTC. Amino acid sequence: CAISEEGSYEQYF.

The V call is TRBV5-1, the J call TRBJ1-2; D may be TRBD1 (5 bases). V dropped 6 bases and J dropped 5 bases, with 20 bases sitting between them. Germline V gives CDR1 SGHRS, CDR2 YFSETQ. The CDR3 is 15 residues long. The CDR3 sequence is CASTVEGRGGYGYTF. The CDR3, as DNA: TGCGCCAGCACTGTCGAAGGACGGGGCGGATATGGCTACACCTTC.

The chain is built from TRBV2 and TRBJ1-2; a weak D match, TRBD1 (5 bases). Germline V gives CDR1 SNHLY, CDR2 FYNNEI. This CDR3 contains 13 residues. V dropped 5 bases and J dropped 13 bases, with 20 bases sitting between them. CDR3 sequence: CASSTPPGPQGTF. CDR3 sequence (DNA): TGTGCCAGCAGTACACCTCCGGGCCCCCAGGGCACCTTC.

The gene calls are TRBV11-2 and TRBJ1-6; D gene uncertain. Trimming removed 0 bases from V and 11 bases from J, with 14 bases in between. The CDR3 has 15 amino acids. Germline V lookup: CDR1 SGHAT, CDR2 FQNNGV. The CDR3, as DNA: TGTGCCAGCAGCTTAGAGCCTGACGGGTGGACACCCCTCCACTTT. It translates to CASSLEPDGWTPLHF.

The rearrangement joins TRBV25-1 to TRBJ1-5; no definite D call. Deletions cut 4 bases from V and 0 bases from J, with 10 bases between. There are 15 residues in the CDR3. Germline CDR1 reads MGHDK; CDR2 reads SYGVNS. The CDR3 protein is CASSGSGDSNQPQHF. In DNA form, the CDR3 reads TGTGCCAGCAGTGGAAGTGGGGATAGCAATCAGCCCCAGCATTTT.

This clone was found once. The chain combines TRBV6-1 with TRBJ1-2; the D gene is possibly TRBD1 (6 bases). The CDR3 runs 16 residues. Germline values: CDR1 MNHNS, CDR2 SASEGT. V lost 2 bases, J lost 4 bases, and 17 bases lay in between. The CDR3 here is CASSELGGGRAYGYTF. CDR3 in DNA: TGTGCCAGCAGTGAACTAGGCGGGGGGCGAGCCTATGGCTACACCTTC.

Comment on this clone: The sample contains more than one DNA sequence encoding this CDR3. The V and J genes are TRBV4-3 and TRBJ2-1, with unresolved D. The CDR3 is 16 residues long. Germline CDR1 is LGHNA and CDR2 is YSLEER. V lost 0 bases to trimming and J lost 1 base, with 10 bases between them. CDR3 in amino acids: CASSQDFSESYNEQFF. In nucleotides, the CDR3 is TGCGCCAGCAGCCAAGATTTCTCGGAATCCTACAATGAGCAGTTCTTC.

This clone appeared once. J is TRBJ2-2 and V is TRBV7-3, with TRBD1 identical over 7 bases. Looked up from germline, CDR1 is SGHTA and CDR2 is FQGTGA. The CDR3 runs 18 residues. The trim removed 0 bases at V and 0 bases at J, leaving 7 bases unmatched. The CDR3 nucleotides read TGTGCCAGCAGCTTAACGAGTTCCACAGGGGCGAACACCGGGGAGCTGTTTTTT. Amino acid sequence: CASSLTSSTGANTGELFF.

The J gene is TRBJ1-2, the V gene TRBV2; TRBD1 is a possible D gene (6 bases). Trimming took off 6 bases at V and 8 bases at J, with 19 bases between the two ends. This CDR3 comprises 14 residues. Per germline, CDR1 SNHLY and CDR2 FYNNEI. The CDR3 region has the DNA TGTGCCAGCAGCCACAGGGCGTTTGTCGACGGCTACACCTTC. It is translated as CASSHRAFVDGYTF.

V gene TRBV5-6 combines with J gene TRBJ2-7, with D unclear. The CDR3 consists of 14 residues. The ends were cut back, 2 bases at V and 0 bases at J, with 9 bases in the middle. The germline V gene encodes CDR1 SGHDT and CDR2 YYEEEE. CDR3 sequence: CASSFRPSSYEQYF. The CDR3 DNA reads as TGTGCCAGCAGCTTCCGACCGAGCTCCTACGAGCAGTACTTC.

The V gene is TRBV6-5, the J gene TRBJ2-2; D unresolved. Germline assignment: CDR1 MNHEY and CDR2 SVGAGI. The CDR3 runs 12 residues. V lost 5 bases and J 5 bases, leaving 6 bases between the germline ends. The DNA of the CDR3 is TGTGCCAGCAGTCCCAGGACCGGGGAGCTGTTTTTT. Amino acid sequence: CASSPRTGELFF.

The V gene is TRBV19, the J gene TRBJ1-2; D gene ambiguous. CDR1 is LNHDA, CDR2 SQIVND, per germline (reference sequence). Trimming stripped 3 bases from V and 6 bases from J, with 11 bases between. The CDR3 spans 13 residues. As DNA, the CDR3 is TGTGCCAGTAGTATGCAGGATTTCAATGGCTACACCTTC. Amino acid sequence: CASSMQDFNGYTF.

This chain links TRBV6-5 with TRBJ2-5; 10 bases align to TRBD2. CDR1 is MNHEY and CDR2 is SVGAGI in the germline V gene. The CDR3 has 15 residues. V lost 4 bases and J lost 5; bases outside the gene matches: 7. This CDR3 reads CASSWERGGRETQYF. Written as DNA, the CDR3 is TGTGCCAGCAGTTGGGAGCGGGGGGGCCGTGAGACCCAGTACTTC.

This clone occurred once. The V call is TRBV19, the J call TRBJ2-1, with 8 bases identical to TRBD1. Germline CDR1 reads LNHDA; CDR2 reads SQIVND (reference sequence). The CDR3 is 13 residues long. V gave up 10 bases and J gave up 3 bases; unmatched junction bases: 5. In nucleotides, the CDR3 is TGTGCCACCTTGGGACAGGTCTACAATGAGCAGTTCTTC. Translating it yields CATLGQVYNEQFF.

The V gene is TRBV30, the J gene TRBJ2-7; possibly TRBD1 for D (6 bases). CDR1 and CDR2 (germline): GTSNPN, SVGIG (reference sequence). This CDR3 region has 15 residues. The V end was cut by 1 base, the J end by 3 bases, with 16 bases between. The CDR3 region has the DNA TGTGCCTGGAGTGGGATCAGGGGTTATGGCTACGAGCAGTACTTC. Amino acids: CAWSGIRGYGYEQYF.

V and J are TRBV5-1 and TRBJ2-5; TRBD2 matches 9 bases. With 4 bases clipped from V and 1 base from J, the junction kept 5 bases outside the gene matches. The CDR3 has 15 amino acids. Germline V gene lookup returns CDR1 SGHRS and CDR2 YFSETQ. The CDR3 here is CASSRGLALQETQYF. CDR3 DNA sequence: TGCGCCAGCAGCCGGGGACTAGCCCTCCAAGAGACCCAGTACTTC.

The rearrangement joins TRBV6-5 to TRBJ1-1; D is undetermined. The CDR3 is 14 residues long. CDR1 and CDR2 from the germline V gene are MNHEY and SVGAGI. Trimming cost V 6 bases and J 3 bases, with 14 bases left between them. CDR3 protein: CASSARSADTEAFF. CDR3 coding DNA: TGTGCCAGCAGCGCGAGGTCGGCAGACACTGAAGCTTTCTTT.

The V call is TRBV24-1, the J call TRBJ2-1; 7 bases are a match to TRBD1. V shed 4 bases and J 10 bases; nucleotides not matched to a gene: 9. The CDR3 sequence is 14 residues long. Germline V gene sequence: CDR1 KGHDR, CDR2 SFDVKD. CDR3 sequence (DNA): TGTGCCACCAGTGACCTCTCGACAGGGTACGAGCAGTTCTTC. Translating gives CATSDLSTGYEQFF.